These T cell receptor beta chains were read from a single sample in a study of blood T cell repertoires in COVID-19. The repertoire was sequenced with immunoSEQ multiplex PCR; TCRdb's copy has only in-frame clones and lacks some. Among 140,000 to 150,000 clones listed, around 81% were seen once. The sequenced sample was peripheral blood. These receptors all stem from a man aged 60 to 69 with active or convalescent COVID-19. Each CDR3 is given with its conserved first and last residue. Each record gives: clone size, V gene, D gene, J gene, CDR3 protein, CDR3 DNA. A D gene is named only where the DNA matches it firmly. Clone size is shown for a subset of rows, as once, few, many or a class of expanded clone.

>.|TRBV5-5|.|TRBJ1-1
CASSLWSESNTEAFF
TGTGCCAGCAGCTTGTGGTCAGAATCGAACACTGAAGCTTTCTTT
>.|TRBV28|TRBD1|TRBJ2-7
CASSMDRAPYEQYF
TGTGCCAGCAGCATGGACAGGGCCCCCTACGAGCAGTACTTC
>.|TRBV9|.|TRBJ2-2
CASSRRPETGELFF
TGTGCCAGCAGTCGTCGACCGGAGACCGGGGAGCTGTTTTTT
>once|TRBV7-6|TRBD1|TRBJ2-3
CASSPRQGTSTDTQYF
TGTGCCAGCAGCCCTCGACAGGGTACTAGCACAGATACGCAGTATTTT
>.|TRBV7-8|.|TRBJ2-5
CASTKRETQYF
TGTGCCAGCACCAAACGGGAGACCCAGTACTTC
>.|TRBV18|TRBD1|TRBJ1-6
CASSVRDSDNSPLHF
TGTGCCAGCTCAGTCCGGGACAGCGATAATTCACCCCTCCACTTT
>.|TRBV18|TRBD1|TRBJ2-1
CASSPGTEASREQFF
TGTGCCAGCTCACCTGGGACAGAAGCCTCCAGGGAGCAGTTCTTC
>.|TRBV7-9|TRBD1|TRBJ1-4
CASSLNRGGSEKLFF
TGTGCCAGCAGCCTTAACAGGGGGGGAAGTGAAAAACTGTTTTTT
>.|TRBV2|TRBD2|TRBJ2-1
CASSEGTSGTKNEQFF
TGTGCCAGCAGTGAAGGGACTAGCGGGACAAAGAATGAGCAGTTCTTC
>.|TRBV5-8|TRBD2|TRBJ2-3
CASSAGNSGSTDTQYF
TGTGCCAGCAGCGCCGGCAATAGCGGGAGCACAGATACGCAGTATTTT
>.|TRBV11-2|.|TRBJ2-2
CASSLGGTNTGELFF
TGTGCCAGCAGCTTAGGAGGGACGAACACCGGGGAGCTGTTTTTT
>.|TRBV3-1/TRBV3-2|TRBD2|TRBJ2-3
CASSQDPIAGEDTQYF
TGTGCCAGCAGCCAAGATCCTATAGCGGGAGAAGATACGCAGTATTTT
>few|TRBV18|.|TRBJ1-6
CASSPGRDSPLHF
TGTGCCAGCTCACCCGGGCGGGATTCACCCCTCCACTTT
>.|TRBV6-2/TRBV6-3|.|TRBJ2-5
CASSYSTAKETQYF
TGTGCCAGCAGTTACTCCACTGCAAAAGAGACCCAGTACTTC
>.|TRBV19|TRBD1|TRBJ2-1
CASSIHHRGLYNEQFF
TGTGCCAGTAGTATACACCACAGGGGGCTCTACAATGAGCAGTTCTTC
>.|TRBV5-4|.|TRBJ1-2
CASSLEQGSYYGYTF
TGTGCCAGCAGCTTGGAACAGGGAAGTTACTATGGCTACACCTTC
>.|TRBV27|.|TRBJ2-3
CASRTTAADTQYF
TGTGCCAGCCGGACAACCGCGGCAGATACGCAGTATTTT
>once|TRBV5-1|.|TRBJ2-5
CASSLVKEEETQYF
TGCGCCAGCAGCTTAGTCAAAGAGGAAGAGACCCAGTACTTC
>.|TRBV5-6|.|TRBJ2-5
CASSAGRLMAQYF
TGTGCCAGCAGCGCGGGACGGCTTATGGCCCAGTACTTC
>.|TRBV6-5|TRBD1|TRBJ1-6
CASSTKDRGNSPLHF
TGTGCCAGCAGTACCAAGGACAGGGGCAATTCACCCCTCCACTTT
>.|TRBV11-2|TRBD1|TRBJ1-2
CASSLEADRAYGYTF
TGTGCCAGCAGCTTAGAGGCGGACAGGGCCTATGGCTACACCTTC
>.|TRBV6-6|.|TRBJ1-1
CASRPRENTEAFF
TGTGCCAGCCGGCCGAGGGAGAACACTGAAGCTTTCTTT
>.|TRBV7-8|.|TRBJ2-1
CASSFFRGTGNEQFF
TGTGCCAGCAGCTTCTTTCGCGGGACGGGCAATGAGCAGTTCTTC
>.|TRBV11-3|.|TRBJ2-3
CASSSRDNTDTQYF
TGTGCCAGCAGCTCAAGGGACAACACAGATACGCAGTATTTT
>.|TRBV10-3|TRBD1|TRBJ2-3
CAISEATGGPTDTQYF
TGTGCCATCAGTGAGGCGACAGGGGGTCCCACAGATACGCAGTATTTT
>.|TRBV7-6|.|TRBJ2-3
CASSPILSGVGTDTQYF
TGTGCCAGCAGCCCGATTTTATCGGGGGTAGGCACAGATACGCAGTATTTT
>.|TRBV27|.|TRBJ1-2
CASSFRGQYGYTF
TGTGCCAGCAGTTTCCGGGGTCAATATGGCTACACCTTC
>.|TRBV7-8|.|TRBJ1-2
CASSSARLMSNYGYTF
TGTGCCAGCAGCTCCGCCAGGCTGATGAGTAACTATGGCTACACCTTC
>.|TRBV25-1|.|TRBJ2-6
CASSGRAGANVLTF
TGTGCCAGCAGTGGCCGCGCTGGGGCCAACGTCCTGACTTTC
>.|TRBV10-3|TRBD2|TRBJ2-1
CAISVVRESPNEQFF
TGTGCCATCAGTGTCGTGCGGGAGTCCCCGAATGAGCAGTTCTTC
>.|TRBV28|.|TRBJ2-5
CASSFSTPETQYF
TGTGCCAGCAGTTTTTCTACCCCAGAGACCCAGTACTTC
>few|TRBV27|TRBD2|TRBJ2-1
CASRPPASGRMNEQFF
TGTGCCAGCAGGCCACCAGCTAGCGGGAGAATGAATGAGCAGTTCTTC
>.|TRBV18|TRBD1|TRBJ1-1
CASSPFGGGQNTEAFF
TGTGCCAGCTCACCCTTTGGAGGGGGCCAGAACACTGAAGCTTTCTTT
>once|TRBV7-9|TRBD2|TRBJ2-2
CASSLMASGRFTGELFF
TGTGCCAGCAGCTTAATGGCTAGCGGGAGGTTTACCGGGGAGCTGTTTTTT
>.|TRBV24-1|TRBD2|TRBJ2-3
CATRQGLAVSTDTQYF
TGTGCCACCAGGCAGGGACTAGCGGTTAGCACAGATACGCAGTATTTT
>.|TRBV18|.|TRBJ2-7
CASSPGQGSEQYF
TGTGCCAGCTCACCCGGACAAGGAAGCGAGCAGTACTTC
>.|TRBV7-9|.|TRBJ2-7
CASSPQGLVEQYF
TGTGCCAGCAGCCCCCAGGGGCTGGTCGAGCAGTACTTC
>.|TRBV25-1|.|TRBJ1-2
CASSEQGYGYTF
TGTGCCAGCAGTGAACAGGGCTATGGCTACACCTTC
>many|TRBV7-9|.|TRBJ2-7
CASSSTVSYEQYF
TGTGCCAGCAGCTCGACAGTCTCCTACGAGCAGTACTTC
>.|TRBV7-2|.|TRBJ2-1
CASSLKGQGTEQFF
TGTGCCAGCAGCCTAAAGGGGCAGGGCACTGAGCAGTTCTTC
>.|TRBV5-6|TRBD2|TRBJ2-5
CASSIAGVRETQYF
TGTGCCAGCAGCATAGCGGGAGTGCGAGAGACCCAGTACTTC
>few|TRBV27|.|TRBJ2-3
CASSIIAHTSTDTQYF
TGTGCCAGCAGTATCATAGCGCATACTAGCACAGATACGCAGTATTTT
>.|TRBV6-2/TRBV6-3|TRBD1|TRBJ2-4
CASSRTQGALAKNIQYF
TGTGCCAGCAGCCGGACCCAGGGGGCCCTAGCCAAAAACATTCAGTACTTC
>.|TRBV5-8|.|TRBJ2-7
CASSSGGAGSFGQYF
TGTGCCAGCAGCTCGGGCGGGGCGGGATCTTTCGGGCAGTACTTC
>few|TRBV7-3|TRBD1|TRBJ1-6
CASSPTGEGSPLHF
TGTGCCAGCAGCCCGACAGGGGAGGGTTCACCCCTCCACTTT
>.|TRBV27|TRBD1|TRBJ1-5
CASRGTGGGQPQHF
TGTGCCAGCAGGGGGACAGGGGGTGGGCAGCCCCAGCATTTT
>.|TRBV24-1|TRBD2|TRBJ2-5
CATSRPGLAGETQYF
TGTGCCACCAGCAGACCGGGACTAGCGGGAGAGACCCAGTACTTC
>.|TRBV6-6|TRBD2|TRBJ2-1
CASSSGTSYNEQFF
TGTGCCAGCAGTAGCGGGACCTCCTACAATGAGCAGTTCTTC
>few|TRBV19|TRBD1|TRBJ2-7
CASSPQGPYEQYF
TGTGCCAGTAGTCCACAGGGGCCTTACGAGCAGTACTTC
>.|TRBV11-2|.|TRBJ2-7
CASSSAGTTGYEQYF
TGTGCCAGCAGCTCGGCCGGGACTACAGGGTACGAGCAGTACTTC
>.|TRBV11-2|TRBD1|TRBJ1-3
CASSSRTGASGNTIYF
TGTGCCAGCAGCTCTCGAACAGGGGCGTCTGGAAACACCATATATTTT
>.|TRBV24-1|TRBD1|TRBJ2-5
CATSETQGVRGETQYF
TGTGCCACCAGTGAAACTCAGGGGGTAAGAGGAGAGACCCAGTACTTC
>.|TRBV7-2|.|TRBJ1-1
CASSVMGAGEAFF
TGTGCCAGCAGCGTCATGGGGGCAGGTGAAGCTTTCTTT
>.|TRBV7-3|TRBD2|TRBJ2-1
CASSLGLAGSSEQFF
TGTGCCAGCAGCTTAGGCTTAGCGGGATCAAGTGAGCAGTTCTTC
>once|TRBV28|TRBD2|TRBJ2-1
CASVGTSGKNEQFF
TGTGCCAGTGTAGGGACTAGCGGGAAGAATGAGCAGTTCTTC
>few|TRBV9|.|TRBJ2-3
CASSVDVGGTDTQYF
TGTGCCAGCAGCGTAGATGTTGGGGGGACAGATACGCAGTATTTT
>few|TRBV27|.|TRBJ1-5
CASRPGTVSNQPQHF
TGTGCCAGCAGACCTGGGACTGTTAGCAATCAGCCCCAGCATTTT
>.|TRBV9|TRBD1|TRBJ1-1
CASSGDRAMTEAFF
TGTGCCAGCAGCGGGGACAGGGCTATGACTGAAGCTTTCTTT
>.|TRBV7-2|.|TRBJ2-2
CASGQGGGTGELFF
TGTGCCAGCGGCCAGGGGGGAGGTACCGGGGAGCTGTTTTTT
>once|TRBV28|.|TRBJ2-7
CASSLGGNTYEQYF
TGTGCCAGCAGTTTAGGGGGGAACACCTACGAGCAGTACTTC